Shown below are 23 T cell receptor beta chains from a single sample sequenced in a study of T cell responses to AZD1222 COVID-19 vaccine. The method was immunoSEQ multiplex PCR; TCRdb's version includes in-frame clones alone and lacks a portion of them. This table has some 120,000 clones, roughly 88% appearing once. Sequenced here: peripheral blood, sampled on day 0 of AZD1222 vaccination. Source of these receptors: an adult in good health.

This clone came up many times. This chain links TRBV6-4 with TRBJ2-2, with D possibly being TRBD1 or TRBD2 (5 bases each). CDR1 and CDR2 from the germline V gene are MRHNA and SNTAGT. This CDR3 has 13 residues. V was clipped by 2 bases and J by 5 bases, with 6 bases between them. The CDR3 coding sequence is TGTGCCAGCAGTGACGAGGGGACCGGGGAGCTGTTTTTT. Translation: CASSDEGTGELFF.

The chain employs TRBV5-4 and TRBJ2-1; perhaps TRBD2 as D (7 bases). V was cut by 4 bases and J by 3 bases, with 11 bases left in between. CDR1 SGHNT and CDR2 YYREEE come from the germline V gene (reference sequence). This CDR3 has 14 amino acids. The CDR3 sequence is CASSRGDNYNEQFF. DNA for the CDR3: TGTGCCAGCAGCCGGGGGGACAACTACAATGAGCAGTTCTTC.

V and J are TRBV7-2 and TRBJ1-6; D gene unclear. Trimming removed 5 bases from V and 0 bases from J, with 8 bases in between. From germline, CDR1 is SGHTA and CDR2 FQGNSA. The CDR3 is made up of 15 amino acids. CDR3 DNA: TGTGCCAGCAGCCGCTTAAGCTCCTATAATTCACCCCTCCACTTT. Translating gives CASSRLSSYNSPLHF.

The chain has TRBV18 and TRBJ2-7, with D perhaps given as TRBD1 or TRBD2 (5 bases each). The germline V gene has CDR1 KGHSH and CDR2 LQKENI. Trimming took 4 bases from V and 7 from J, leaving 14 bases between them. The CDR3 consists of 13 residues. The chain's CDR3 is CASSRDLASEQYF. CDR3 DNA: TGTGCCAGCTCACGGGACCTAGCTTCGGAGCAGTACTTC.

This clone appeared once. The chain uses TRBV14 and TRBJ2-2; TRBD1 is a possible D gene (5 bases). Germline V lookup: CDR1 SGHDN, CDR2 FVKESK. The V end was cut by 1 base, the J end by 4 bases, with 10 bases between. The CDR3 consists of 15 residues. CDR3 amino acids: CASSQVTAPTGELFF. The CDR3 DNA reads TGTGCCAGCAGCCAAGTGACAGCTCCCACCGGGGAGCTGTTTTTT.

This clone showed up just a few times. The chain uses TRBV6-5 and TRBJ2-5, with TRBD2 matching 8 bases. Looked up from germline, CDR1 is MNHEY and CDR2 is SVGAGI. The CDR3 spans 14 residues. The trim removed 6 bases at V and 2 bases at J, leaving 5 bases unmatched. Written as DNA, the CDR3 is TGTGCCAGCAGCGCAGCGGGGGTGCAAGAGACCCAGTACTTC. Its protein product is CASSAAGVQETQYF.

The rearrangement links TRBV30 to TRBJ1-1; unclear D gene. This CDR3 has 12 residues. The germline V and J ends were trimmed by 5 bases and 4 bases, with 11 bases remaining between them. The germline gives CDR1 GTSNPN, CDR2 SVGIG (reference sequence). The DNA for the CDR3 is TGTGCCTGGTCCGACTTGGCCACTGAAGCTTTCTTT. It yields the protein CAWSDLATEAFF.

This sequence joins TRBV27 and TRBJ1-5; no clear D. The CDR3 has 16 residues. CDR1 is MNHEY, CDR2 SMNVEV, per germline (reference sequence). The germline V and J ends were trimmed by 2 bases and 2 bases, with 13 bases remaining between them. CDR3 sequence reads: CASSLISATGNQPQHF. The CDR3 coding sequence is TGTGCCAGCAGTTTAATTTCGGCCACTGGCAATCAGCCCCAGCATTTT.

The V and J genes are TRBV6-1 and TRBJ2-2; D may be TRBD2 (6 bases). This CDR3 contains 15 residues. V lost 3 bases, J lost 1 base, and 9 bases lay in between. In germline, CDR1 is MNHNS, CDR2 SASEGT. The CDR3 reads CASSEISGNTGELFF. The DNA of the CDR3 is TGTGCCAGCAGTGAGATTAGCGGGAACACCGGGGAGCTGTTTTTT.

This chain links TRBV6-5 with TRBJ1-1; a possible D gene is TRBD1 (5 bases). Germline loops: CDR1 MNHEY, CDR2 SVGAGI. The CDR3 has 15 amino acids. With 1 base removed from V and 2 bases from J, the gap between germline ends came to 11 bases. Written as DNA, the CDR3 is TGTGCCAGCAGTTACTGGGGCAGGGCCAACACTGAAGCTTTCTTT. This encodes CASSYWGRANTEAFF.

The chain is built from TRBV11-2 and TRBJ2-7, with TRBD1 identical over 8 bases. The V and J ends lost 5 bases and 1 base, in that order; junction bases with no gene match: 10. Germline assignment: CDR1 SGHAT and CDR2 FQNNGV. The CDR3 has 16 amino acids. This CDR3 reads CASSPRSWTGSYEQYF. In DNA form, the CDR3 reads TGTGCCAGCAGCCCTAGATCTTGGACAGGGTCCTACGAGCAGTACTTC.

This chain connects TRBV6-2 or TRBV6-3 to TRBJ1-1; no definite D call. The CDR3 is 12 residues long. Trimming pared 4 bases from V and 11 bases from J, leaving 14 bases between. Germline CDR1 and CDR2: MNHEY and SVGEGT. The chain's CDR3 is CASSSPRPWAFF. CDR3 in DNA: TGTGCCAGCAGTTCGCCGCGGCCCTGGGCTTTCTTT.

The chain is built from TRBV7-8 and TRBJ2-2; weak D call: TRBD2 (6 bases). Trimming left V 1 base short and J 7 bases short, with 16 bases between. Germline assignment: CDR1 SGHVS and CDR2 FQNEAQ. This CDR3 region has 16 residues. The CDR3 region is CASSLVPAGGGGELFF. CDR3 coding DNA: TGTGCCAGCAGCTTAGTGCCAGCCGGGGGAGGCGGGGAGCTGTTTTTT.

The chain employs TRBV9 and TRBJ1-1; D is uncertain. CDR1 is SGDLS and CDR2 is YYNGEE in the germline V gene. This CDR3 region has 14 residues. V lost 2 bases and J lost 5, with 13 bases in between. The CDR3 DNA sequence: TGTGCCAGCAGCGTCCGGGGTTCTGGGACTGAAGCTTTCTTT. This encodes CASSVRGSGTEAFF.

The rearrangement joins TRBV11-3 to TRBJ2-1; D unclear. CDR1 is SGHNT and CDR2 is YENEEA in the germline V gene. The CDR3 consists of 14 residues. Trimming pared 3 bases from V and 1 base from J, leaving 7 bases between. In nucleotides, the CDR3 is TGTGCCAGCAGCTTCGGTGGGTCCTACAATGAGCAGTTCTTC. This gives the protein CASSFGGSYNEQFF.

J is TRBJ2-6 and V is TRBV6-6; D is undetermined. This CDR3 has 15 amino acids. Germline V gives CDR1 MNHNY, CDR2 SVGAGI (reference sequence). V shed 7 bases and J shed 1 base, with 11 bases lying between them. This CDR3 reads CASTQMASGANVLTF. The CDR3 region has the DNA TGTGCCAGCACCCAAATGGCATCTGGGGCCAACGTCCTGACTTTC.

This clone was seen a single time. The gene calls are TRBV27 and TRBJ1-2, with 7 bases that match TRBD1. Germline-derived CDR1 and CDR2 are MNHEY and SMNVEV (reference sequence). This CDR3 is 15 amino acids long. With 6 bases clipped from V and 8 bases from J, the junction kept 15 bases outside the gene matches. CDR3 residues: CASRTGKGFVGGYTF. In nucleotides, the CDR3 is TGTGCCAGCAGGACAGGGAAAGGATTTGTGGGAGGCTACACCTTC.

The chain couples TRBV15 to TRBJ1-5; D remains unclear. The CDR3 contains 14 residues. Germline V gene lookup returns CDR1 LNHNV and CDR2 YYDKDF (reference sequence). V gave up 3 bases and J gave up 0 bases, with 6 bases separating them. The chain's CDR3 is CATSRWDSNQPQHF. The CDR3 region has the DNA TGTGCCACCAGCAGGTGGGATAGCAATCAGCCCCAGCATTTT.

The rearrangement joins TRBV19 to TRBJ2-7, with D unresolved. The V end lost 1 base, the J end lost 2 bases, and 6 bases lay between the germline ends. This CDR3 contains 13 residues. Germline values: CDR1 LNHDA, CDR2 SQIVND (reference sequence). The CDR3 region has the DNA TGTGCCAGTAGTATAGGGGCCGCCTACGAGCAGTACTTC. Translating gives CASSIGAAYEQYF.

This clone was seen a few times. J is TRBJ1-5 and V is TRBV14; D is unresolved. Trimming shortened V by 3 bases and J by 2 bases, and 23 bases separated the two germline ends. CDR1 SGHDN and CDR2 FVKESK come from the germline V gene. The CDR3 runs to 19 residues. CDR3 sequence (DNA): TGTGCCAGCAGCCAGGTGAGGGAGCAGGATCCCCTCTGCAATCAGCCCCAGCATTTT. It translates to CASSQVREQDPLCNQPQHF.

This chain joins TRBV19 and TRBJ1-2, with 8 bases fitting TRBD1. The CDR3 contains 11 residues. Germline V CDR1 and CDR2: LNHDA, SQIVND (reference sequence). V was clipped by 4 bases and J by 12 bases; unmatched bases: 4. DNA for the CDR3: TGTGCCAGTAGTACAGGACAGGGAAACACCTTC. It specifies CASSTGQGNTF.

The chain combines TRBV2 with TRBJ2-2, with a weak D call TRBD2 (5 bases). V dropped 6 bases and J dropped 2 bases, with 13 bases sitting between them. CDR1 and CDR2 (germline): SNHLY, FYNNEI. The CDR3 sequence is 15 residues long. CDR3 region: CASSLLGSNTGELFF. The CDR3, as DNA: TGTGCCAGCAGCCTATTAGGGAGTAACACCGGGGAGCTGTTTTTT.

The rearrangement uses TRBV19 and TRBJ1-5, with TRBD1 as a possible D gene (5 bases). This CDR3 region has 14 residues. V shed 5 bases and J shed 7 bases, with 15 bases lying between them. Germline CDR1 reads LNHDA; CDR2 reads SQIVND (reference sequence). Here the CDR3 reads CASSPTAGRQPQHF. CDR3 bases: TGTGCCAGTAGTCCTACGGCAGGGAGGCAGCCCCAGCATTTT.